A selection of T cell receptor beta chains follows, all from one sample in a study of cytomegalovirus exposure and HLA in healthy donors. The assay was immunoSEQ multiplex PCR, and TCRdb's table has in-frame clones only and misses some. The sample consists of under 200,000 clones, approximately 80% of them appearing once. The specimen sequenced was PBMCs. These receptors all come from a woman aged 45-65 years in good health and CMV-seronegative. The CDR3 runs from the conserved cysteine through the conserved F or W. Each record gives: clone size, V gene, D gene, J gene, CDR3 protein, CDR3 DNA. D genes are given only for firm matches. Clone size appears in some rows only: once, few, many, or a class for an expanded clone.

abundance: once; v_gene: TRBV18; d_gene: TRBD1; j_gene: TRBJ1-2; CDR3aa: CASSPMTGEDYGYTF; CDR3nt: TGTGCCAGCTCACCTATGACAGGGGAGGACTATGGCTACACCTTC
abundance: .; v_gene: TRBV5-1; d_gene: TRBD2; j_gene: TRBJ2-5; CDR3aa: CASSLQLAGSQETQYF; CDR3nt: TGCGCCAGCAGCTTACAACTAGCGGGGAGCCAAGAGACCCAGTACTTC
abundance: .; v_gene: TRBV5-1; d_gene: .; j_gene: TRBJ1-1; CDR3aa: CASSGTGDSLNTEAFF; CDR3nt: TGCGCCAGCAGCGGCACGGGGGACTCCCTGAACACTGAAGCTTTCTTT
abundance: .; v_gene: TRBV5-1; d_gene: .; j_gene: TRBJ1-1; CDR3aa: CASSLAAGDTEAFF; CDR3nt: TGCGCCAGCAGCTTGGCCGCCGGGGACACTGAAGCTTTCTTT
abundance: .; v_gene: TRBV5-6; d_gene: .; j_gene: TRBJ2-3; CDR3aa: CASSPTATSTDTQYF; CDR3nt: TGTGCCAGCAGCCCCACCGCGACTAGCACAGATACGCAGTATTTT
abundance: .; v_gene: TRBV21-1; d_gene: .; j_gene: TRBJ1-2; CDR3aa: CASSKGDFANYGYTF; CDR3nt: TGTGCCAGCAGCAAAGGGGACTTCGCTAACTATGGCTACACCTTC
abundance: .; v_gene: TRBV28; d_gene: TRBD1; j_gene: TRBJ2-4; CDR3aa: CASSPQGKAKNIQYF; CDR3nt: TGTGCCAGCAGTCCACAGGGGAAGGCCAAAAACATTCAGTACTTC
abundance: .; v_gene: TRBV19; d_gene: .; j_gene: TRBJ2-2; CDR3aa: CASSVSLSTGELFF; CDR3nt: TGTGCCAGTAGTGTCTCCCTCTCCACCGGGGAGCTGTTTTTT
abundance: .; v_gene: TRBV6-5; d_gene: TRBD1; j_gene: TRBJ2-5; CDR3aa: CASSLGGYPGETQYF; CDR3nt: TGTGCCAGCAGTCTAGGGGGCTACCCCGGAGAGACCCAGTACTTC
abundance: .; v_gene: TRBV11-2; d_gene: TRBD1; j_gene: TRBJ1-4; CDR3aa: CASTKDRVNEKLFF; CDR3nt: TGTGCCAGCACCAAAGACAGGGTGAACGAAAAACTGTTTTTT
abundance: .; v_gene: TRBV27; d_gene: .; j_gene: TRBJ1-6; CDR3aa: CASSTRVTPLSSYNSPLHF; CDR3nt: TGTGCCAGCAGCACCCGGGTCACCCCTTTGAGCTCCTATAATTCACCCCTCCACTTT
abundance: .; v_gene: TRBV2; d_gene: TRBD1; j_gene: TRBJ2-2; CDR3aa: CASSGGTGHTGELFF; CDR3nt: TGTGCCAGCAGTGGCGGGACAGGGCACACCGGGGAGCTGTTTTTT
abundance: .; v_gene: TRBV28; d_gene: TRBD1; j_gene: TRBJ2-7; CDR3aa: CASSPPGTGALYEQYF; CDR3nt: TGTGCCAGCAGCCCCCCCGGGACAGGGGCTTTGTACGAGCAGTACTTC
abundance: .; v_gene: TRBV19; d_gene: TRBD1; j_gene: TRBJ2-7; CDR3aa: CASSMGLGQAYYEQYF; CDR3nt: TGTGCCAGTAGTATGGGTCTGGGACAGGCCTACTACGAGCAGTACTTC
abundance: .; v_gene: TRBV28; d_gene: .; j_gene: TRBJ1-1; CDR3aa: CASSLYTEAFF; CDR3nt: TGTGCCAGCAGCCTCTACACTGAAGCTTTCTTT
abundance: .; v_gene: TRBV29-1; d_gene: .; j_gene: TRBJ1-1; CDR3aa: CSVGVTTRDTEAFF; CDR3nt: TGCAGCGTTGGGGTGACTACTCGGGACACTGAAGCTTTCTTT
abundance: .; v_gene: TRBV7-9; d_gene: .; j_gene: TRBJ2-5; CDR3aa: CASSSQGGKTQYF; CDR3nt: TGTGCCAGCAGCTCACAGGGTGGAAAGACCCAGTACTTC
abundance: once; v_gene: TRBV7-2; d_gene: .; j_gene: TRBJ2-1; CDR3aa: CASTSQHTYNEQFF; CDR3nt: TGTGCCAGCACCTCCCAACACACCTACAATGAGCAGTTCTTC
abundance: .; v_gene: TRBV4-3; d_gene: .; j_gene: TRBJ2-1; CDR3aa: CASSQDSADNEQFF; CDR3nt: TGCGCCAGCAGCCAAGACAGCGCGGACAATGAGCAGTTCTTC
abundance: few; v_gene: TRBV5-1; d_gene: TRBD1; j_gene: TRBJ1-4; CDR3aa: CASSLEQGKLFF; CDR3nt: TGCGCCAGCAGCTTGGAACAGGGGAAACTGTTTTTT
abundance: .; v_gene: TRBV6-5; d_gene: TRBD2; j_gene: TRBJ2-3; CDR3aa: CASRTTSGSTDTQYF; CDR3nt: TGTGCCAGCAGAACGACTAGCGGGAGCACAGATACGCAGTATTTT
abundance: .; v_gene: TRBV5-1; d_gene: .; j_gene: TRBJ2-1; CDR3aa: CASSVDISNEQFF; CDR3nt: TGCGCCAGCAGCGTGGACATCTCCAATGAGCAGTTCTTC
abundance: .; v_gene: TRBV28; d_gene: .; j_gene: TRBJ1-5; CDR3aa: CASSFWDTYSNQPQHF; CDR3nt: TGTGCCAGCAGTTTTTGGGACACCTATAGCAATCAGCCCCAGCATTTT
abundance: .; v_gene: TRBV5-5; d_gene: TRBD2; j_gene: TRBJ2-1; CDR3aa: CASSLYSGRSYNEQFF; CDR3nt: TGTGCCAGCAGCTTGTATAGCGGGAGATCCTACAATGAGCAGTTCTTC
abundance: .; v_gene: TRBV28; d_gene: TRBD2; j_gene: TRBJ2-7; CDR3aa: CASSSRGLAGGKQYF; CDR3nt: TGTGCCAGCAGTTCCAGGGGACTAGCGGGTGGGAAGCAGTACTTC
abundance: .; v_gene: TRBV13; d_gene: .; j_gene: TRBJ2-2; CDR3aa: CASSLERGGTNTGELFF; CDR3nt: TGTGCCAGCAGCTTAGAGCGAGGAGGAACGAACACCGGGGAGCTGTTTTTT
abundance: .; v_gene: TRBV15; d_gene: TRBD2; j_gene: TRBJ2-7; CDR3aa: CATSRGLATYEQYF; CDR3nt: TGTGCCACCAGCAGGGGACTAGCGACCTACGAGCAGTACTTC
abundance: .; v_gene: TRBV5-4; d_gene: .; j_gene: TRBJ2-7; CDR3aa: CASSLAGGKPYEQYF; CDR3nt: TGTGCCAGCAGCTTGGCCGGAGGGAAACCCTACGAGCAGTACTTC
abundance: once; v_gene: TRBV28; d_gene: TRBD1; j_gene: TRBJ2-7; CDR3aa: CASRSWTGIDEQYF; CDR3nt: TGTGCCAGCAGGTCCTGGACAGGGATAGACGAGCAGTACTTC
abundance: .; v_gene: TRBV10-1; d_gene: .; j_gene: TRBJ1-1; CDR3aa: CASSGRDSSEAFF; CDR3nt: TGCGCCAGCAGTGGTCGAGACAGTTCCGAAGCTTTCTTT
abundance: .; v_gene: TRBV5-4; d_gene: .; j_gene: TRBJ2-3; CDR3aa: CASSREVYTDTQYF; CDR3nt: TGTGCCAGCAGCCGCGAGGTTTACACAGATACGCAGTATTTT
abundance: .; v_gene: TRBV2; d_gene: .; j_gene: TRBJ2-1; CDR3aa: CASRGDNNEQFF; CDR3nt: TGTGCCAGCAGGGGGGACAACAATGAGCAGTTCTTC
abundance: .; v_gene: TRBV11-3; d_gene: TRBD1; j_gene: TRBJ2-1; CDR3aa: CASSPRTGPLFTNNEQFF; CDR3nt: TGTGCCAGCAGCCCGCGGACAGGCCCCTTATTCACTAACAATGAGCAGTTCTTC
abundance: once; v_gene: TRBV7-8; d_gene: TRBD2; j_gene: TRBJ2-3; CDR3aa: CASNALGGGAYTQYF; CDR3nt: TGTGCCAGCAACGCCTTGGGCGGGGGGGCCTATACGCAGTATTTT
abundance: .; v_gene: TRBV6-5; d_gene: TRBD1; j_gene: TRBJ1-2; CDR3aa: CASRGLGQAGYGYTF; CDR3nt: TGTGCCAGCAGGGGACTAGGACAGGCGGGCTATGGCTACACCTTC